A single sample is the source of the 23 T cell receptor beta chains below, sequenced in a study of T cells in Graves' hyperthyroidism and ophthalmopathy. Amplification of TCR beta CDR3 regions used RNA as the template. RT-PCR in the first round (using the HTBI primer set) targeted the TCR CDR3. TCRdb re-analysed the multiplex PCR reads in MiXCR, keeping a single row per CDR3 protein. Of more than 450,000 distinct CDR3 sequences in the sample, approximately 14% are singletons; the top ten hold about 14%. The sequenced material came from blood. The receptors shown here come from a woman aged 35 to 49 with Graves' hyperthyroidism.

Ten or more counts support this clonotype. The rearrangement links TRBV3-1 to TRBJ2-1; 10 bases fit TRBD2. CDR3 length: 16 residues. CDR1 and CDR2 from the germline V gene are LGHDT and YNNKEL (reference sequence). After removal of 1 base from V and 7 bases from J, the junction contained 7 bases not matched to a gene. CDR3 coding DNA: TGTGCCAGCAGCCAAGGGCTAGCGGGAGTGGCAAATGAGCAGTTCTTC. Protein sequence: CASSQGLAGVANEQFF.

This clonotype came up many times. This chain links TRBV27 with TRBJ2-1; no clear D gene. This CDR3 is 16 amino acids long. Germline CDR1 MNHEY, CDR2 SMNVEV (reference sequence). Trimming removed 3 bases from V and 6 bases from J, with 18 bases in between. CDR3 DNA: TGTGCCAGCAGTTTGGGTTCACTCTTTGGTTTCAATGAGCAGTTCTTC. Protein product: CASSLGSLFGFNEQFF.

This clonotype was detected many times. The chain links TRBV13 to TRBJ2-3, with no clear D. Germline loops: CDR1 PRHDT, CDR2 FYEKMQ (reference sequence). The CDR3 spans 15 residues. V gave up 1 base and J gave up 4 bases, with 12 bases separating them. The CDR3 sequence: CASSLDELFPDTQYF. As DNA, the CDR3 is TGTGCCAGCAGCTTAGATGAGCTTTTCCCAGATACGCAGTATTTT.

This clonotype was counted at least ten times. The CDR3 sequence: CASSGGRGSSYEQYF. CDR3 nucleotides: TGTGCCAGCAGCGGAGGACGGGGAAGCTCCTACGAGCAGTACTTC. V is TRBV7-2 and J is TRBJ2-7; TRBD2 might be the D (5 bases). V lost 5 bases and J 0 bases, leaving 14 bases between the germline ends. CDR1 is SGHTA, CDR2 FQGNSA, per germline. The CDR3 sequence is 15 residues long.

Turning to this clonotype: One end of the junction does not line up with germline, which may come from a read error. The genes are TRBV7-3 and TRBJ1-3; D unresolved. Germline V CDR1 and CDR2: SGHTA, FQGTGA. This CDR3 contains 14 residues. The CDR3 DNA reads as TGCGCCAGCAGCTTGGCGGCGGCTGGAAACACCATATATTTT. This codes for CASSLAAAGNTIYF.

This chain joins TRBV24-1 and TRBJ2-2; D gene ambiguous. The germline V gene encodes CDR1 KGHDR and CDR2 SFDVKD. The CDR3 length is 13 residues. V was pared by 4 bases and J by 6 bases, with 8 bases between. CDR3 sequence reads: CATSDRFSGELFF. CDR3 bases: TGTGCCACCAGTGACAGATTCTCCGGGGAGCTGTTTTTT.

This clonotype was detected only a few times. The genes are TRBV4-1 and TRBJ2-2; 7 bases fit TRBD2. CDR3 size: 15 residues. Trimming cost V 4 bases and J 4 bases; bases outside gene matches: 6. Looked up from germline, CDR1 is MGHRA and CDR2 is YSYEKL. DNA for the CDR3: TGCGCCAGCAGCCCGGTTGTAGCGGGCACCGGGGAGCTGTTTTTT. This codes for CASSPVVAGTGELFF.

DNA of the CDR3: TGCGCCAGCAGCCAAGTTTGGCTGCCCTCTGATGGCTACACCTTC. It is translated as CASSQVWLPSDGYTF. V gene TRBV4-1 combines with J gene TRBJ1-2; D ambiguous. The ends were cut back, 1 base at V and 6 bases at J, with 15 bases in the middle. In germline, CDR1 is MGHRA, CDR2 YSYEKL. The length of the CDR3 is 15 residues.

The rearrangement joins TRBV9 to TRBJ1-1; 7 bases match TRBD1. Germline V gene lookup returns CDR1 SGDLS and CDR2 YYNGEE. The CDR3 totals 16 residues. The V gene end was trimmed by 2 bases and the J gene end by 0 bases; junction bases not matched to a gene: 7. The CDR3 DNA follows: TGTGCCAGCAGCGTCAATGGGGACAGAGTGAACACTGAAGCTTTCTTT. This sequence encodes CASSVNGDRVNTEAFF. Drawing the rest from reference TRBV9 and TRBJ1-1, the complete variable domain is DSGVTQTPKHLITATGQRVTLRCSPRSGDLSVYWYQQSLDQGLQFLIQYYNGEERAKGNILERFSAQQFPDLHSELNLSSLELGDSALYFCASSVNGDRVNTEAFFGQGTRLTVV.

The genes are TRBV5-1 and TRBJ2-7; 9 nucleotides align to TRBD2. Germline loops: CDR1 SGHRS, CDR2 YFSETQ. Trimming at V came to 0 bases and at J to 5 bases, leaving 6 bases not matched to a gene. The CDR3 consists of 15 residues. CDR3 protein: CASSLVAGGAHEQYF. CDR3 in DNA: TGCGCCAGCAGCTTGGTCGCGGGAGGGGCCCACGAGCAGTACTTC.

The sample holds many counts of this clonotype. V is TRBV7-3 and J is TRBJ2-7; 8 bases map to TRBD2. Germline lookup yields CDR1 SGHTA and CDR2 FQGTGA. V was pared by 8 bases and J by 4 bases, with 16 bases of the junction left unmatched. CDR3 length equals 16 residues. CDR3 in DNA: TGTGCCAGCTCCCGCACCGGAGTGGCGGGAGGTTACGAGCAGTACTTC. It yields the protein CASSRTGVAGGYEQYF.

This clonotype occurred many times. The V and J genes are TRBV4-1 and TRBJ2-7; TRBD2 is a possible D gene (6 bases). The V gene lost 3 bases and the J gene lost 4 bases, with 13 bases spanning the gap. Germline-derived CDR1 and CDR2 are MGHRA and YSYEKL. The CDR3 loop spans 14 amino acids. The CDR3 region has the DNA TGCGCCAGCAGCCACTCTCATCGGGGGTACGAGCAGTACTTC. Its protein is CASSHSHRGYEQYF.

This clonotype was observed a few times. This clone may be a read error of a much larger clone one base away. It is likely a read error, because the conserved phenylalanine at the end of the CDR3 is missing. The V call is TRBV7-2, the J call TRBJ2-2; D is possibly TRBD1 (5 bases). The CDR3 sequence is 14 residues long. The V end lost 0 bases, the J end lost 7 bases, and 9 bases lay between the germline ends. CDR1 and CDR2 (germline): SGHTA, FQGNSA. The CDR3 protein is CASSLARQHGELFL. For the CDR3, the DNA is TGTGCCAGCAGCTTAGCTAGACAGCACGGGGAGCTGTTTCTT.

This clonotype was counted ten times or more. CDR3 residues: CASSQLGQGNYGYTF. The CDR3 DNA reads as TGTGCCAGCAGCCAATTAGGACAGGGTAACTATGGCTACACCTTC. This rearrangement joins TRBV14 to TRBJ1-2; 8 bases align to TRBD1. CDR3 length: 15 residues. The V gene end was trimmed by 2 bases and the J gene end by 1 base; junction bases not matched to a gene: 3. Germline CDR1 and CDR2: SGHDN and FVKESK.

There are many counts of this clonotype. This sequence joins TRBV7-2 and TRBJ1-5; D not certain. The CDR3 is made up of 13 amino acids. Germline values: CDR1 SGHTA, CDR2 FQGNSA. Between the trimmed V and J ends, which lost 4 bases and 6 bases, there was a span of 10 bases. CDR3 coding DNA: TGTGCCAGCAGCTCAGACGGGATTCAGCCCCAGCATTTT. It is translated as CASSSDGIQPQHF. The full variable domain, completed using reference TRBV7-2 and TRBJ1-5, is GAGVSQSPSNKVTEKGKDVELRCDPISGHTALYWYRQSLGQGLEFLIYFQGNSAPDKSGLPSDRFSAERTGGSVSTLTIQRTQQEDSAVYLCASSSDGIQPQHFGDGTRLSIL.

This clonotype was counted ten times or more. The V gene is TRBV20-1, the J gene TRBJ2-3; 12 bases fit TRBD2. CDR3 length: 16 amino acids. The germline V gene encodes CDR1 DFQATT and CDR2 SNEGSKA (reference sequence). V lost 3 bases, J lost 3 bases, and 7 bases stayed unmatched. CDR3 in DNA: TGCAGTGCTAGCCGGGCTAGCGGGAGGGGGACAGATACGCAGTATTTT. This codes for CSASRASGRGTDTQYF.

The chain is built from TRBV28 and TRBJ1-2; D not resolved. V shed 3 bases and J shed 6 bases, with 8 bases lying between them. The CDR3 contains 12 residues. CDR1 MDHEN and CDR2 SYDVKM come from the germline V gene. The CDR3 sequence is CASSLIGNGYTF. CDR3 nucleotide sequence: TGTGCCAGCAGTTTGATAGGAAATGGCTACACCTTC.

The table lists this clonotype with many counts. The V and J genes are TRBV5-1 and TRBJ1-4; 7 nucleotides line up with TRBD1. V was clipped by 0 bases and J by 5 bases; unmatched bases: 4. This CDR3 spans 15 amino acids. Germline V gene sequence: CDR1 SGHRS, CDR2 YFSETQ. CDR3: CASSLEGTANEKLFF. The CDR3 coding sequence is TGCGCCAGCAGCTTGGAGGGGACAGCCAATGAAAAACTGTTTTTT.

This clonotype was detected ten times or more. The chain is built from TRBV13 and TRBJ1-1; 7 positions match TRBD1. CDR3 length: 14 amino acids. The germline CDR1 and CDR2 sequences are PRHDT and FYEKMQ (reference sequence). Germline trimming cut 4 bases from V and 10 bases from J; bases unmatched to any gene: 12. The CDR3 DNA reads TGTGCCAGCAGCTCCCGCACACGGACAGGAGGAGCTTTCTTT. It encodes CASSSRTRTGGAFF.

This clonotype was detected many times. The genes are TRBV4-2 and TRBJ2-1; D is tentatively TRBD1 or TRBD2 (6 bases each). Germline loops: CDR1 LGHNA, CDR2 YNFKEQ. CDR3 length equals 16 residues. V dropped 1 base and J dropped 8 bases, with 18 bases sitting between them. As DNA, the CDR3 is TGTGCCAGCAGCCAAGTAGGGGGGCGCGATTACTATGAGCAGTTCTTC. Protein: CASSQVGGRDYYEQFF.

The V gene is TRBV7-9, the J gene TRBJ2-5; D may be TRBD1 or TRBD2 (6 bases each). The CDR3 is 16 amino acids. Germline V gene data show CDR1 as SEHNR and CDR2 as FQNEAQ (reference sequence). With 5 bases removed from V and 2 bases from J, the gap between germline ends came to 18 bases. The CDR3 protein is CASSLGGTRTQETQYF. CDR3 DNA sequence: TGTGCCAGCAGCCTAGGCGGGACACGGACTCAAGAGACCCAGTACTTC. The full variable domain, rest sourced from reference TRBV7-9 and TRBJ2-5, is DTGVSQNPRHKITKRGQNVTFRCDPISEHNRLYWYRQTLGQGPEFLTYFQNEAQLEKSRLLSDRFSAERPKGSFSTLEIQRTEQGDSAMYLCASSLGGTRTQETQYFGPGTRLLVL.

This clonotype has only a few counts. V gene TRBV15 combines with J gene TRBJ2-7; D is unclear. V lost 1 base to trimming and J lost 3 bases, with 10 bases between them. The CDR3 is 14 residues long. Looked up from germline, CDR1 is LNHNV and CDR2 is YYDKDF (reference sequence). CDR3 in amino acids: CATSRGTYDYEQYF. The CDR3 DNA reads TGTGCCACCAGCAGAGGAACTTACGACTACGAGCAGTACTTC.

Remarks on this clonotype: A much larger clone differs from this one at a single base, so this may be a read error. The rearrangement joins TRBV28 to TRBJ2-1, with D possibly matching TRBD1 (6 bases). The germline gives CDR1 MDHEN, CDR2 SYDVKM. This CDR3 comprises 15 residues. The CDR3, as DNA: TGTGCCAGCAGTTCCCAACGTTACCGGGACATTGAGCAGCTCTTC. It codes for CASSSQRYRDIEQLF.